The TCR beta chain described here comes from a study of T cells in Graves' hyperthyroidism and ophthalmopathy (dated by TCRdb to about 2019). Context from the whole study: Peripheral blood was sampled at the time of initial diagnosis, prior to any treatment. To identify distinguishing TCR V-J signatures, a discovery cohort of about 100 patients was used, comprising 40 to 45 with Graves' ophthalmopathy and 57 with stable Graves' hyperthyroidism. An independent validation cohort of fewer than 20 hyperthyroidism patients and approximately 15 patients who later progressed to ophthalmopathy tested prospective prediction of ophthalmopathy. The 100 discovery patients were randomly split 7:3 into training and test sets. The study also compared thyroid tissue and blood T-cell repertoires from 6 or 7 Graves' hyperthyroidism patients. After sampling, hyperthyroidism patients received methimazole starting at 30 mg daily, and ophthalmopathy patients received high-dose intravenous methylprednisolone. TCR Vbeta CDR3 sequencing of 120 to 150 peripheral blood samples (fewer than 45 ophthalmopathy, about 75 hyperthyroidism and roughly 17 progressor patients) is reported in the paper.

Unmatched junction bases come to 6, with V trimmed by 7 bases and J by 2 bases. CDR1 is given as MNHNS and CDR2 as SASEGT, both from the germline V gene. The CDR3 measures 14 amino acids from cysteine to phenylalanine. Here the CDR3 DNA is all that survives: 42 bases in frame from base 1. Overall study results and their limits: Sample size was not statistically predetermined, and blinding of investigators to group allocation was not performed. In validation, progression to ophthalmopathy was predicted by the model with about 70% sensitivity and under 85% specificity, a median of 6.5 months before onset. Most expanded thyroid clonotypes (frequency above 0.001) were also detected in blood, a finding suggesting that blood repertoires may reflect thyroid immune responses. A model built on a 13 V-J signature distinguished ophthalmopathy from stable hyperthyroidism, reaching about 89% sensitivity and approximately 83% specificity in cross-validation and 80%/75% in testing.

Stable Graves' hyperthyroidism was defined as the absence of progression to ophthalmopathy over 18 months of follow-up. Hyperthyroidism patients were aged 18 to 65 years and newly diagnosed, with disease duration of less than 2 months. Patients with uncontrolled infections, other autoimmune diseases, pregnancy or lactation were excluded. Diagnoses relied on clinical symptoms, serum thyroxine and TRAb, thyroid ultrasound and orbital computed tomography. Ficoll-Paque density gradient centrifugation was used to isolate PBMCs from around 10 ml of fresh peripheral blood. Total RNA was extracted with Trizol reagent, and quality was checked on an Agilent 2100 Bioanalyzer. This clonotype was counted ten times or more. Its binding antigen is unknown. Base qualities are not recorded, but no much larger clone differs from it by a single base. Amplification of TCR beta CDR3 regions was carried out from RNA transcripts. The TCR CDR3 was subjected to a first round of RT-PCR using the HTBI primer set and the Qiagen OneStep RT-PCR kit. Libraries were constructed in a second round of multiplex PCR, after which size selection and purification were performed. Paired-end sequencing of the libraries was performed with 100 bp reads on an Illumina HiSeq2000. On the study's bioinformatics: SOAPnuke was used to process the raw data, with reads discarded if the reads contained adapters or uncalled bases, had a mean Phred below 15, or lacked an exact constant-primer or identifier match. High-quality paired reads were merged with COPE v1.2.5, and unique nucleotide sequences were defined as clonotypes. MiTCR v1.1 was used to align clonotypes to the IMGT TRBV, TRBD and TRBJ reference segments. The analysis was restricted to V-J combinations with a frequency above 0.0001, which together covered just over 99% of the repertoires. A TCS score was defined as the ratio between F50 (clonal expansion) and ExV (chaos), using BLOSUM62-based TCRdist between CDR3 peptides within each V-J. Welch's t-statistics and random forest reduced 514 V-J features to around 14, which were used in a naive Bayes classifier (R e1071). TCRdb reworked the public reads: Q25 trimming with fastp, MiXCR clone assembly, productive beta chains retained. For every CDR3 protein sequence, its rows merge into one entry that carries the most common genes and DNA. For this entry, the V and J calls and clone size follow TCRdb and not the study's own pipeline. The sample records 550,000 to 650,000 distinct CDR3 sequences, approximately 15% of which are singletons. The ten largest clones take up about 15% of the sample.

The receptor comes from a woman between 35 and 50 years old with Graves' hyperthyroidism. The sequenced sample was blood. The rearrangement joined TRBV6-1 to TRBJ1-1; 8 bases in between match TRBD1. This receptor has the CDR3 CASIGTGTNTEAFF. The DNA sequence is TGTGCCAGCATTGGGACAGGAACTAACACTGAAGCTTTCTTT.